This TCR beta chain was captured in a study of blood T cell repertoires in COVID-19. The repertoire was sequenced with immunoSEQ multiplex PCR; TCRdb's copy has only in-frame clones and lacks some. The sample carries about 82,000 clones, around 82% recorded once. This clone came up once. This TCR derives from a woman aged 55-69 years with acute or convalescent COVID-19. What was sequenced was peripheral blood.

In nucleotides, the CDR3 is TGCAGTGCTAGTTCCCTGGGGGGGAGAAGTGGCTACACCTTC. This codes for CSASSLGGRSGYTF. V usage is TRBV20-1 and J usage is TRBJ1-2; TRBD1 might be the D (5 bases). Trimming pared 3 bases from V and 7 bases from J, leaving 18 bases between. The germline V gene has CDR1 DFQATT and CDR2 SNEGSKA (reference sequence). The CDR3 is made up of 14 amino acids.